The 25 T cell receptor beta chains below come from one sample, sequenced in a study of T cells in women clearing cervical HPV infection. The repertoire was sequenced with immunoSEQ multiplex PCR; TCRdb's copy has only in-frame clones and lacks some. The table lists roughly 38,000 clones. The sample taken for sequencing was blood buffy coat. The receptors shown here come from a woman between 18 and 69 years old with a cervical HPV16 infection that either progressed to CIN3+ or cleared (not recorded which).

Of note for this clone: The read gets to within 3 residues of the CDR3 end, and the germline J gene fills in the rest. The V and J genes are TRBV5-1 and TRBJ2-7; D might be TRBD1 (6 bases). Trimming stripped 4 bases from V and 6 bases from J, with 23 bases between. This CDR3 region has 16 residues. Germline V gene data show CDR1 as SGHRS and CDR2 as YFSETQ. The sequenced part of the CDR3 DNA is TGCGCCAGCAGCAAAATCGATCGTCAGGGGCCCGCCGAG. It codes for CASSKIDRQGPAE. The CDR3 in its entirety is CASSKIDRQGPAEQYF.

With respect to this clone: Read data end 3 residues before the CDR3 end; the end is taken from the germline J gene. The chain uses TRBV6-2 or TRBV6-3 and TRBJ2-1, with TRBD2 matching 7 bases. The V gene end was trimmed by 2 bases and the J gene end by 6 bases; junction bases not matched to a gene: 7. Germline loops: CDR1 MNHEY, CDR2 SVGEGT. The CDR3 extends over 15 amino acids. The part of the CDR3 DNA that was read is TGTGCCAGCAGTTACGGTGGGGCTAGCGGCAATGAG. Translation: CASSYGGASGNE. From start to end, the CDR3 is CASSYGGASGNEQFF.

CDR3 region: CSAQFGTNTDTQYF. The CDR3 DNA, read in part, is TGCAGTGCTCAATTCGGGACTAACACAGATACG. V usage is TRBV20-1 and J usage is TRBJ2-3, with 7 bases lining up with TRBD2. The CDR3 end lies 3 residues beyond the end of the read and is filled in from the germline J gene. This CDR3 region has 14 residues. Per the germline V gene, CDR1 is DFQATT and CDR2 is SNEGSKA (reference sequence). V shed 5 bases, J shed 2 bases, and the junction held 7 bases outside the gene matches.

The chain's CDR3 is CASSLSGPQHF. The DNA read from the CDR3 is TGTGCCAGCAGTTTATCAGGGCCC. The rearrangement links TRBV2 to TRBJ1-5; the D is unclear. From the germline J gene comes the end of the CDR3, since the read stops 3 residues before it. The CDR3 has 11 amino acids. Trimming removed 5 bases at V and 9 bases at J, with 8 bases between. Per the germline V gene, CDR1 is SNHLY and CDR2 is FYNNEI.

Of note for this clone: Coverage ceases 3 residues before the CDR3 finishes, and the germline J gene fills in the end. The chain uses TRBV7-9 and TRBJ2-2, with a tentative D call TRBD2 (6 bases). The CDR3 consists of 13 residues. Germline V CDR1 and CDR2: SEHNR, FQNEAQ (reference sequence). The CDR3 sequence is CASSAGSSSPLFF. CDR3 DNA (partial): TGTGCCAGCAGCGCGGGGTCGAGTTCACCG.

A word on this clone: The read ends 3 residues early relative to the CDR3; the germline J gene fills the gap. The chain has TRBV19 and TRBJ2-2; 8 bases align to TRBD2. Germline lookup yields CDR1 LNHDA and CDR2 SQIVND (reference sequence). Unmatched junction bases numbered 6, after V lost 4 bases and J lost 2 bases. CDR3 length equals 16 residues. The DNA read from the CDR3 is TGTGCCAGTAGTACAGCGGGGGCGGTCAACACCGGGGAG. It encodes CASSTAGAVNTGE. The complete CDR3 sequence is CASSTAGAVNTGELFF.

On this clone: The CDR3 end falls 3 residues outside the read, so it is completed with the germline J gene. The V gene is TRBV19, the J gene TRBJ1-5; 7 bases are shared with TRBD1. With V trimmed by 3 bases and J by 4 bases, 3 bases remained unmatched. CDR3 length: 14 amino acids. The V gene's germline CDR1 is LNHDA and CDR2 SQIVND (reference sequence). CDR3: CASSMWTGNQPQHF. The DNA read from the CDR3 is TGTGCCAGTAGTATGTGGACAGGTAATCAGCCC.

Comment on this clone: One end of the junction varies from germline; a read error may be responsible. The read terminates 3 residues before the CDR3 end, so the remaining end is supplied by the germline J gene. The same CDR3 is also encoded by other DNA sequences in this sample. The gene calls are TRBV5-1 and TRBJ1-3; TRBD1 agrees at 10 bases. This CDR3 spans 15 amino acids. Germline V gene sequence: CDR1 SGHRS, CDR2 YFSETQ. The CDR3 protein is CASSPGQGSGNTIYF. The sequenced part of the CDR3 DNA is TGCGCCAGCAGCCCGGGACAGGGGTCTGGAAACACG.

Regarding this clone: The CDR3 end lies 3 residues beyond the end of the read and is filled in from the germline J gene. The chain is built from TRBV18 and TRBJ1-3; D gene uncertain. V gave up 5 bases and J gave up 0 bases, with 5 bases separating them. The CDR3 is 13 residues long. Per the germline V gene, CDR1 is KGHSH and CDR2 is LQKENI. The CDR3 loop reads CASSASSGNTIYF. The sequenced part of the CDR3 DNA is TGTGCCAGCTCAGCGAGCTCTGGAAACACC.

As to this clone: The CDR3 is cut off 3 residues early in the read; its end comes from the germline J gene. The chain uses TRBV7-6 and TRBJ2-1; 7 bases match TRBD2. This CDR3 has 14 residues. The ends lost 0 bases at V and 6 bases at J; junction bases unmatched: 2. Germline V lookup: CDR1 SGHVS, CDR2 FNYEAQ. CDR3 loop: CASSLAWTSNEQFF. The sequenced part of the CDR3 DNA is TGTGCCAGCAGCTTAGCTTGGACTAGCAATGAG.

As concerns this clone: The read ends 3 residues shy of where the CDR3 ends; the end is completed using the germline J gene. The chain couples TRBV6-2 or TRBV6-3 to TRBJ2-3; 8 nucleotides line up with TRBD2. The CDR3 length is 14 residues. Germline CDR1 MNHEY, CDR2 SVGEGT. The CDR3 DNA, read in part, is TGTGCCAGCAGACGTGCGGGGGGCCAAGAGACG. Amino acids: CASRRAGGQET. The whole CDR3 reads CASRRAGGQETQYF.

The CDR3 here is CASSPYLTTSGSRRSSYNDYTF. The CDR3 bases that were read are TGTGCCAGTAGTCCGTACCTAACCACTAGCGGGTCTAGACGAAGCTCCTACAATGAC. The rearrangement joins TRBV19 to TRBJ1-2; no clear D. The read terminates 3 residues before the CDR3 end, so the remaining end is supplied by the germline J gene. Germline V gives CDR1 LNHDA, CDR2 SQIVND (reference sequence). The CDR3 totals 22 residues.

Details on this clone: The read gets to within 3 residues of the CDR3 end, and the germline J gene fills in the rest. The chain combines TRBV18 with TRBJ1-2, with 9 bases identical to TRBD1. V was pared by 3 bases and J by 4 bases, with 9 bases of the junction left unmatched. Germline CDR1 KGHSH, CDR2 LQKENI. The CDR3 is made up of 16 amino acids. This CDR3 reads CASSPSGTGKAYGYTF. CDR3 bases read: TGTGCCAGCTCACCGTCCGGGACAGGGAAGGCCTATGGC.

With regard to this clone: The read terminates 3 residues before the CDR3 end, so the remaining end is supplied by the germline J gene. The chain carries TRBV20-1 and TRBJ2-3; D might be TRBD2 (7 bases). Germline values: CDR1 DFQATT, CDR2 SNEGSKA (reference sequence). This CDR3 is built from 14 residues. The CDR3 loop reads CSGTEGGGNQPQYF. CDR3 bases read: TGCAGTGGTACAGAAGGGGGGGGCAATCAGCCG.

In regard to this clone: The CDR3 end lies 3 residues beyond the end of the read and is filled in from the germline J gene. The chain joins TRBV24-1 to TRBJ2-2; 9 bases are a match to TRBD1. V lost 4 bases and J lost 4; bases outside the gene matches: 9. This CDR3 comprises 17 residues. Germline V lookup: CDR1 KGHDR, CDR2 SFDVKD. The CDR3 loop reads CATSELKGQGVTGELFF. Incomplete CDR3 DNA: TGTGCCACCAGTGAACTCAAGGGACAGGGTGTCACCGGGGAG.

Turning to this clone: The CDR3 end lies 3 residues beyond the end of the read and is filled in from the germline J gene. The rearrangement joins TRBV5-1 to TRBJ1-2; D might be TRBD1 (5 bases). This CDR3 is 17 amino acids long. Germline CDR1 reads SGHRS; CDR2 reads YFSETQ. CDR3 sequence: CASSPRGLGMGFEGYTF. The sequenced part of the CDR3 DNA is TGCGCCAGCAGCCCGAGGGGCCTCGGGATGGGCTTCGAGGGC.

Comments on this clone: The read terminates 3 residues ahead of where the CDR3 ends, so the germline J gene completes it. V usage is TRBV20-1 and J usage is TRBJ2-3, with 10 bases aligning to TRBD2. With 0 bases clipped from V and 0 bases from J, the junction kept 3 bases outside the gene matches. Germline V CDR1 and CDR2: DFQATT, SNEGSKA (reference sequence). This CDR3 is built from 16 residues. Incomplete CDR3 DNA: TGCAGTGCTAGAGAACAGCGGGAGGGTAGCACAGATACG. Amino acid sequence: CSAREQREGSTDT. The CDR3 as a whole reads CSAREQREGSTDTQYF.

As regards this clone: Read sequence stops 3 residues before the CDR3 end, and the germline J gene provides the missing end. The J gene is TRBJ2-5, the V gene TRBV20-1; TRBD2 matches at 8 bases. The J segment lost 6 bases and the V segment lost 3 bases, leaving 15 bases of the junction unmatched. Germline assignment: CDR1 DFQATT and CDR2 SNEGSKA (reference sequence). This CDR3 comprises 16 residues. CDR3 sequence reads: CSASSSGSGSGKTQYF. The DNA read from the CDR3 is TGCAGTGCTAGCTCTAGCGGGTCGGGCAGTGGAAAGACC.

To note about this clone: One end of the junction varies from germline; a read error may be responsible. The read terminates 3 residues ahead of where the CDR3 ends, so the germline J gene completes it. This rearrangement joins TRBV4-2 to TRBJ2-3; 8 positions agree with TRBD2. The CDR3 has 17 amino acids. Germline-derived CDR1 and CDR2 are LGHNA and YNFKEQ. CDR3: CASSQSPGLGPTDTQYF. Incomplete CDR3 DNA: TGCGCCAGCAGCCAGTCCCCGGGACTAGGACCCACAGATACG.

Notes on this clone: The read comes to an end 3 residues before the CDR3 does, leaving the germline J gene to fill in the end. The chain employs TRBV18 and TRBJ2-3; 9 nucleotides agree with TRBD1. CDR1 and CDR2 from the germline V gene are KGHSH and LQKENI. The CDR3 length is 14 residues. CDR3 sequence: CASSPRTGDQPQYF. The sequenced CDR3 bases are TGTGCCAGCTCACCACGGACAGGGGATCAGCCG. Variable domain in full (rest from reference TRBV18 and TRBJ2-3): NAGVMQNPRHLVRRRGQEARLRCSPMKGHSHVYWYRQLPEEGLKFMVYLQKENIIDESGMPKERFSAEFPKEGPSILRIQQVVRGDSAAYFCASSPRTGDQPQYFGPGTRLTVL.

Of note for this clone: The sequence runs out 3 residues before the end of the CDR3; the remainder is reconstructed from the germline J gene. This sequence joins TRBV7-9 and TRBJ2-4; D is possibly TRBD1 (6 bases). The CDR3 consists of 13 residues. Germline CDR1 is SEHNR and CDR2 is FQNEAQ (reference sequence). The covered CDR3 bases are TGTGCCAGCAGCTTAGCGGCAGGGGTTGGT. This sequence encodes CASSLAAGVG. The whole CDR3 protein reads CASSLAAGVGQYF.

In the case of this clone: Coverage ceases 3 residues before the CDR3 finishes, and the germline J gene fills in the end. This chain joins TRBV19 and TRBJ2-3; no clear D gene. This CDR3 comprises 12 residues. The germline V gene has CDR1 LNHDA and CDR2 SQIVND (reference sequence). The part of the CDR3 DNA that was read is TGTGCCAGTAGTCTTCGCGGTCAGCCG. This gives the protein CASSLRGQP. In full, the CDR3 reads CASSLRGQPQYF.

Turning to this clone: The read ends 3 residues shy of where the CDR3 ends; the end is completed using the germline J gene. This chain joins TRBV19 and TRBJ1-6, with D tentatively TRBD1 (5 bases). Germline lookup yields CDR1 LNHDA and CDR2 SQIVND (reference sequence). Trimming took 8 bases from V and 9 from J, leaving 20 bases between them. This CDR3 region has 15 residues. The DNA read from the CDR3 is TGTGCCAGTCGGGCCGGGGGAGGGCGGGTTTCACCC. It is translated as CASRAGGGRVSP. The entire CDR3 is CASRAGGGRVSPLHF.

Details on this clone: One end of the junction varies from germline; a read error may be responsible. The read ends 3 residues before the CDR3 terminus; that terminus is restored from the germline J gene. The V gene is TRBV19, the J gene TRBJ2-3; 7 nucleotides align to TRBD1. The CDR3 sequence is 14 residues long. The germline V gene encodes CDR1 LNHDA and CDR2 SQIVND (reference sequence). The covered CDR3 bases are TGTGCCAGTAGAGACAGGGTAAATACAGAGACG. Translating it yields CASRDRVNTET. From start to end, the CDR3 is CASRDRVNTETQYF.

In the case of this clone: The read terminates 3 residues ahead of where the CDR3 ends, so the germline J gene completes it. This rearrangement joins TRBV6-2 or TRBV6-3 to TRBJ2-1, with a possible D match to TRBD2 (6 bases). This CDR3 has 14 amino acids. Trimming took 6 bases from V and 6 from J, leaving 15 bases between them. Germline V gives CDR1 MNHEY, CDR2 SVGEGT. The CDR3 reads CASSPRTTPNEQFF. The sequenced CDR3 bases are TGTGCCAGCAGCCCCAGGACTACCCCCAATGAG.